This T cell receptor beta chain was identified in a study of radiation and T cells in renal cell carcinoma. Time point specified: baseline pretreatment blood. As to treatment: 15 Gy SBRT to primary tumor, nephrectomy 4 weeks later. The assay was immunoSEQ multiplex PCR, and TCRdb's table has in-frame clones only and misses some. Of 150,000 or so clones listed, approximately 90% are singletons. The V segment lost 5 bases and the J segment 5 bases; nucleotides outside the gene matches: 8. Germline CDR1 is SGHTA and CDR2 is FQGTGA. CDR3 length: 16 residues. The material was blood, obtained from a patient whose treatment included radiotherapy and nephrectomy. The clonotype was recovered from a woman in her 70s with renal cell carcinoma. This chain connects TRBV7-3 to TRBJ2-5, with 13 bases fitting TRBD2. CDR3 amino acids: CASSLGLAGAQETQYF. The DNA for the CDR3 is TGTGCCAGCAGCCTCGGACTAGCGGGGGCCCAGGAGACCCAGTACTTC.